A single TCR beta chain is shown here with its context. Its antigen is as yet unknown. The length of the CDR3 is 16 residues. After removal of 3 bases from V and 4 bases from J, the junction contained 11 bases not matched to a gene. Germline V gives CDR1 SGDLS, CDR2 YYNGEE. The data belong to a study of chemoradiotherapy in HPV16-positive cancers. Clones were sequenced by immunoSEQ multiplex PCR, and TCRdb holds only the in-frame ones, with some missing. The repertoire consists of 8,000 to 10,000 clones, with 85% occurring once and the leading ten covering approximately 3.1%. Study-level points and caveats: During treatment, candidate HPV-specific clones and E7-related motifs expanded in tumor.

Sequenced material: tumor tissue, taken from a patient who underwent chemoradiotherapy. This chain joins TRBV9 and TRBJ2-5; 8 positions agree with TRBD2. This receptor was obtained from a human donor with HPV-associated anogenital cancer. The CDR3 reads CASSAPGGVMGETQYF. CDR3 DNA sequence: TGTGCCAGCAGCGCGCCGGGAGGGGTGATGGGAGAGACCCAGTACTTC.